This TCR beta chain was documented in a study of identifying expanded T cells in peripheral blood. Study-wide points: Variance in clone template counts between approximately 2-week samples significantly increased with total template count across all healthy donors.

Generated by immunoSEQ multiplex PCR, the TCRdb table keeps only in-frame clones and is missing some. The sample includes some 93,000 clones, approximately 86% of them seen just once. As concerns this clone: Its target is not known.

The V gene lost 2 bases and the J gene lost 8 bases, with 12 bases spanning the gap. Germline V gene data show CDR1 as MNHEY and CDR2 as SVGAGI. This CDR3 has 13 amino acids. The chain is built from TRBV6-5 and TRBJ1-2, with D possibly TRBD1 on 5 matching bases. This receptor was identified in a person aged 18 to 75 in good health. The source material was blood. CDR3 bases: TGTGCCAGCAGTTACCCCGGGGGAAAAGGCTACACCTTC. Its translation: CASSYPGGKGYTF.